The source of this T cell receptor beta chain is a study of cytomegalovirus exposure and HLA in healthy donors. V was pared by 4 bases and J by 4 bases, with 13 bases between. Germline assignment: CDR1 SGHAT and CDR2 FQNNGV. The CDR3 length is 14 residues. This clone appeared once. The study ran its PCR with 60 Vbeta and 13 Jbeta primers. Assay: immunoSEQ multiplex PCR; the TCRdb copy retains only in-frame clones and omits some. Here the sample spans about 170,000 clones, about two thirds being singletons. The gene calls are TRBV11-2 and TRBJ1-2, with TRBD1 as a possible D gene (5 bases). Source material: PBMCs. The TCR sequence derives from a human donor in good health. The CDR3 nucleotides read TGTGCCAGCAGCTCTGGGGGGGTTCTCTATGGCTACACCTTC. This codes for CASSSGGVLYGYTF.